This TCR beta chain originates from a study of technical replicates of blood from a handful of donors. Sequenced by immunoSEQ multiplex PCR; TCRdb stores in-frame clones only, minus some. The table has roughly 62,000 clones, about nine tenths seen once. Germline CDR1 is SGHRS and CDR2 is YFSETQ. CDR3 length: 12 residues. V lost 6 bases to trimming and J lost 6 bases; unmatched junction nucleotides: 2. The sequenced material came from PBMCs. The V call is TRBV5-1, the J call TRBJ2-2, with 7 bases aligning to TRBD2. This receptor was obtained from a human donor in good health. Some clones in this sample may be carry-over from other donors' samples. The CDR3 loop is CASKTSPGELFF. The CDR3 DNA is TGCGCCAGCAAGACTAGCCCCGGGGAGCTGTTTTTT.